A single sample is the source of the 32 T cell receptor beta chains below, sequenced in a study of OX40 agonist ivuxolimab in advanced cancers. Repertoires were generated with immunoSEQ multiplex PCR, while TCRdb's copy carries only in-frame clones and drops some. Of some 65,000 clones listed, 87% were seen once; the top ten hold about 2.7%. Specimen: CD4+ or CD8+ T cells sorted from blood, collected in a trial of the OX40 agonist ivuxolimab. Every receptor here comes from an adult with an advanced solid tumor such as melanoma, head and neck, liver or kidney cancer.

Note on this clone: The same CDR3 arises from other DNA sequences in this sample as well. The V gene is TRBV2, the J gene TRBJ2-7, with TRBD2 as a possible D gene (5 bases). The CDR3 contains 14 residues. CDR1 and CDR2 from the germline V gene are SNHLY and FYNNEI. Deletions cut 2 bases from V and 0 bases from J, with 8 bases between. This CDR3 reads CASSEPRGSYEQYF. CDR3 bases: TGTGCCAGCAGTGAACCCCGGGGCTCCTACGAGCAGTACTTC.

V gene TRBV19 combines with J gene TRBJ2-1, with 10 bases aligning to TRBD1. Per germline, CDR1 LNHDA and CDR2 SQIVND (reference sequence). The J segment lost 9 bases and the V segment lost 5 bases, leaving 10 bases of the junction unmatched. The length of the CDR3 is 15 residues. The CDR3 sequence is CASSPTGGGTGEQFF. CDR3 DNA: TGTGCCAGTAGTCCGACAGGGGGCGGGACTGGTGAGCAGTTCTTC. The full variable domain, in which reference TRBV19 and TRBJ2-1 provide the parts outside the CDR3, is DGGITQSPKYLFRKEGQNVTLSCEQNLNHDAMYWYRQDPGQGLRLIYYSQIVNDFQKGDIAEGYSVSREKKESFPLTVTSAQKNPTAFYLCASSPTGGGTGEQFFGPGTRLTVL.

The chain combines TRBV19 with TRBJ1-1; TRBD1 might be the D (5 bases). The CDR3 has 14 amino acids. V lost 4 bases to trimming and J lost 2 bases, with 11 bases between them. Germline loops: CDR1 LNHDA, CDR2 SQIVND (reference sequence). The CDR3 DNA reads TGTGCCAGTAGTACCAGGGAGTCAAACACTGAAGCTTTCTTT. Protein: CASSTRESNTEAFF.

The rearrangement links TRBV4-1 to TRBJ2-7; TRBD1 agrees at 9 bases. Germline V gene sequence: CDR1 MGHRA, CDR2 YSYEKL. The CDR3 is 15 residues long. With V trimmed by 1 base and J by 5 bases, 6 bases remained unmatched. CDR3 bases: TGCGCCAGCAGCCAAGTCTCAGGGACAGGGAACGAGCAGTACTTC. This encodes CASSQVSGTGNEQYF.

V and J are TRBV5-1 and TRBJ1-1; tentative D call: TRBD1 (5 bases). In germline, CDR1 is SGHRS, CDR2 YFSETQ. Trimming pared 4 bases from V and 0 bases from J, leaving 10 bases between. The CDR3 covers 14 residues. For the CDR3, the DNA is TGCGCCAGCAGCCCAGGGAACCTGAACACTGAAGCTTTCTTT. Amino acids: CASSPGNLNTEAFF.

The CDR3 DNA follows: TGTGCCAGCAGCGTCCGGGTGGCGGGGGCCAACGTCCTGACTTTC. Its protein is CASSVRVAGANVLTF. The J gene is TRBJ2-6, the V gene TRBV9, with D unclear. CDR3 size: 15 residues. V gave up 2 bases and J gave up 4 bases, with 10 bases separating them. Germline-derived CDR1 and CDR2 are SGDLS and YYNGEE.

This chain uses TRBV29-1 with TRBJ1-1; TRBD1 agrees at 7 bases. Trimming removed 6 bases from V and 0 bases from J; junction bases left unmatched: 1. Germline CDR1 reads SQVTM; CDR2 reads ANQGSEA. CDR3 length: 12 amino acids. The CDR3 DNA reads as TGCAGCGTAAGGGGGCTGAACACTGAAGCTTTCTTT. Protein sequence: CSVRGLNTEAFF.

CDR3 loop: CASSQDRYREETQYF. The CDR3 nucleotides are TGTGCCAGCAGCCAAGACAGATACAGGGAAGAGACCCAGTACTTC. This chain joins TRBV4-2 and TRBJ2-5; a possible D gene is TRBD1 (6 bases). CDR3 length: 15 residues. Germline CDR1 LGHNA, CDR2 YNFKEQ. Trimming removed 0 bases at V and 3 bases at J, with 11 bases between.

This sequence joins TRBV7-2 and TRBJ2-6; D is ambiguous. Trimming removed 5 bases from V and 0 bases from J, with 11 bases in between. Germline V gives CDR1 SGHTA, CDR2 FQGNSA. The CDR3 sequence is 16 residues long. This chain's CDR3 is CASSALWSSGANVLTF. CDR3 nucleotide sequence: TGTGCCAGCAGCGCTTTATGGAGCTCTGGGGCCAACGTCCTGACTTTC.

The rearrangement links TRBV15 to TRBJ2-5, with TRBD2 matching over 10 bases. Germline assignment: CDR1 LNHNV and CDR2 YYDKDF (reference sequence). The CDR3 consists of 20 residues. V trimming: 0 bases; J trimming: 5 bases; junction bases outside the gene matches: 18. The CDR3 loop is CATSRDPASGRTPAFETQYF. The DNA for the CDR3 is TGTGCCACCAGCAGAGATCCCGCTAGCGGGAGAACTCCCGCGTTTGAGACCCAGTACTTC.

The V and J genes are TRBV11-3 and TRBJ1-3, with 7 bases fitting TRBD1. Germline V CDR1 and CDR2: SGHNT, YENEEA. Unmatched junction bases numbered 3, after V lost 4 bases and J lost 0 bases. The CDR3 totals 15 residues. CDR3: CASSWDSLSGNTIYF. The DNA for the CDR3 is TGTGCCAGCAGCTGGGACAGTCTCTCTGGAAACACCATATATTTT. Full variable domain (outside the CDR3, taken from reference TRBV11-3 and TRBJ1-3): EAGVVQSPRYKIIEKKQPVAFWCNPISGHNTLYWYLQNLGQGPELLIRYENEEAVDDSQLPKDRFSAERLKGVDSTLKIQPAELGDSAVYLCASSWDSLSGNTIYFGEGSWLTVV.

The chain employs TRBV2 and TRBJ1-3; TRBD1 is a possible D gene (5 bases). Trimming removed 8 bases at V and 2 bases at J, with 7 bases between. The CDR3 is made up of 12 amino acids. CDR1 is SNHLY and CDR2 is FYNNEI in the germline V gene. In DNA, the CDR3 is TGTGCCAGCGAACAGGCTGGAAACACCATATATTTT. Translating gives CASEQAGNTIYF.

The chain is built from TRBV19 and TRBJ2-1, with D unresolved. Trimming shortened V by 0 bases and J by 0 bases, and 6 bases separated the two germline ends. Germline CDR1 LNHDA, CDR2 SQIVND (reference sequence). There are 15 residues in the CDR3. The CDR3: CASSIDGRSYNEQFF. The CDR3 DNA follows: TGTGCCAGTAGTATAGACGGGCGCTCCTACAATGAGCAGTTCTTC.

The V and J genes are TRBV4-2 and TRBJ2-2; perhaps TRBD1 as D (6 bases). The CDR3 is 17 amino acids. V dropped 2 bases and J dropped 0 bases, with 13 bases sitting between them. CDR1 is LGHNA and CDR2 is YNFKEQ in the germline V gene. This CDR3 reads CASSQPGTPANTGELFF. The CDR3 DNA is TGTGCCAGCAGCCAACCCGGGACACCCGCGAACACCGGGGAGCTGTTTTTT.

The V and J genes are TRBV30 and TRBJ2-5; D is undetermined. V was trimmed by 0 bases and J by 3 bases, leaving 11 bases between them. Germline V gene data show CDR1 as GTSNPN and CDR2 as SVGIG (reference sequence). This CDR3 is built from 14 residues. CDR3 bases: TGTGCCTGGAGTGTAATGGGGTCTAAAGAGACCCAGTACTTC. It encodes CAWSVMGSKETQYF.

The J gene is TRBJ2-2, the V gene TRBV11-2; TRBD1 matches at 7 bases. J was trimmed by 6 bases and V by 5 bases; bases with no gene match: 3. This CDR3 is built from 13 residues. Germline loops: CDR1 SGHAT, CDR2 FQNNGV. This chain's CDR3 is CASSNRGPGELFF. The CDR3, as DNA: TGTGCCAGCAGCAACAGGGGCCCCGGGGAGCTGTTTTTT. Complete variable domain (other parts from reference TRBV11-2 and TRBJ2-2): EAGVAQSPRYKIIEKRQSVAFWCNPISGHATLYWYQQILGQGPKLLIQFQNNGVVDDSQLPKDRFSAERLKGVDSTLKIQPAKLEDSAVYLCASSNRGPGELFFGEGSRLTVL.

The genes are TRBV19 and TRBJ2-1; 10 bases line up with TRBD2. Germline V lookup: CDR1 LNHDA, CDR2 SQIVND (reference sequence). The trim removed 4 bases at V and 0 bases at J, leaving 3 bases unmatched. The CDR3 has 16 amino acids. The chain's CDR3 is CASSRTSGRSYNEQFF. CDR3 DNA: TGTGCCAGTAGTAGGACTAGCGGACGCTCCTACAATGAGCAGTTCTTC. The whole variable domain, remainder taken from reference TRBV19 and TRBJ2-1, is DGGITQSPKYLFRKEGQNVTLSCEQNLNHDAMYWYRQDPGQGLRLIYYSQIVNDFQKGDIAEGYSVSREKKESFPLTVTSAQKNPTAFYLCASSRTSGRSYNEQFFGPGTRLTVL.

This chain connects TRBV4-1 to TRBJ2-7, with 9 positions matching TRBD2. Germline lookup yields CDR1 MGHRA and CDR2 YSYEKL. V lost 1 base and J lost 6; bases outside the gene matches: 7. The CDR3 sequence is 15 residues long. CDR3 residues: CASSQAVSGSVEQYF. CDR3 bases: TGCGCCAGCAGCCAAGCGGTTAGCGGGAGTGTCGAGCAGTACTTC.

This clone was counted once. The V gene is TRBV19, the J gene TRBJ1-4, with TRBD1 identical over 8 bases. The V segment lost 5 bases and the J segment 0 bases; nucleotides outside the gene matches: 8. The CDR3 totals 17 residues. CDR1 and CDR2 (germline): LNHDA, SQIVND (reference sequence). Here the CDR3 reads CASSPGDRPSTNEKLFF. The CDR3 DNA reads TGTGCCAGTAGTCCCGGGGACAGGCCTTCAACTAATGAAAAACTGTTTTTT.

This clone has a single count. The chain is built from TRBV6-6 and TRBJ1-6; 10 bases match TRBD1. CDR3 size: 16 residues. V was clipped by 4 bases and J by 9 bases; unmatched bases: 9. Germline lookup yields CDR1 MNHNY and CDR2 SVGAGI (reference sequence). The CDR3 coding sequence is TGTGCCAGCAGTTCCGAAAGACAGGGGGCGGGTTCACCCCTCCACTTT. Translation: CASSSERQGAGSPLHF.

This clone showed up just once. The rearrangement uses TRBV6-5 and TRBJ2-3; D ambiguous. V gave up 0 bases and J gave up 0 bases, with 10 bases separating them. The CDR3 runs to 16 residues. Germline loops: CDR1 MNHEY, CDR2 SVGAGI. The CDR3: CASSYSNYPSTDTQYF. Here the CDR3 DNA reads TGTGCCAGCAGTTACTCGAACTACCCTAGCACAGATACGCAGTATTTT.

V and J are TRBV7-9 and TRBJ1-1; D gene ambiguous. CDR1 and CDR2 (germline): SEHNR, FQNEAQ (reference sequence). V was pared by 2 bases and J by 3 bases, with 7 bases between. The CDR3 runs to 13 residues. The CDR3 region has the DNA TGTGCCAGCAGCTTAAACGAGGACACTGAAGCTTTCTTT. Translated, it gives CASSLNEDTEAFF.

The chain is built from TRBV7-2 and TRBJ2-2; tentatively, D is TRBD2 (5 bases). Trimming left V 2 bases short and J 7 bases short, with 14 bases between. Per the germline V gene, CDR1 is SGHTA and CDR2 is FQGNSA. The CDR3 totals 15 residues. CDR3 in DNA: TGTGCCAGCAGCTTAAGCCGGGGAGAATACGGGGAGCTGTTTTTT. Its translation: CASSLSRGEYGELFF.

The genes are TRBV5-1 and TRBJ1-1; no reliable D call. The germline CDR1 and CDR2 sequences are SGHRS and YFSETQ. The CDR3 contains 14 residues. V was shortened by 0 bases and J by 2 bases, with 8 bases between the two germline ends. The CDR3 loop reads CASSLAGYNTEAFF. DNA of the CDR3: TGCGCCAGCAGCTTGGCCGGTTATAACACTGAAGCTTTCTTT.

This chain joins TRBV6-5 and TRBJ1-2, with a weak D call TRBD1 (6 bases). Trimming left V 4 bases short and J 8 bases short, with 11 bases between. Germline assignment: CDR1 MNHEY and CDR2 SVGAGI. This CDR3 has 12 amino acids. The CDR3 sequence is CASSSGTSGYTF. CDR3 nucleotides: TGTGCCAGCAGTTCCGGGACATCCGGCTACACCTTC.

V gene TRBV30 combines with J gene TRBJ2-7; 7 nucleotides agree with TRBD1. Trimming at V came to 4 bases and at J to 0 bases, leaving 3 bases not matched to a gene. From germline, CDR1 is GTSNPN and CDR2 SVGIG (reference sequence). This CDR3 is built from 13 residues. CDR3 nucleotide sequence: TGTGCCTGGAAAAGACAGGGCTCCTACGAGCAGTACTTC. Protein product: CAWKRQGSYEQYF.

V is TRBV5-1 and J is TRBJ2-5; 9 bases match TRBD1. The DNA end is more similar to TRBJ2-7, so the J call may be wrong. The CDR3 loop spans 14 amino acids. Germline V gene sequence: CDR1 SGHRS, CDR2 YFSETQ. The CDR3 bases are TGCGCCAGCAGCCACGGGACAGGGTTCGACGAGCAGTACTTC. This encodes CASSHGTGFDEQYF.

The chain couples TRBV14 to TRBJ2-7, with D possibly being TRBD2 (6 bases). Trimming took 3 bases from V and 9 from J, leaving 12 bases between them. CDR3 size: 12 residues. From germline, CDR1 is SGHDN and CDR2 FVKESK. In nucleotides, the CDR3 is TGTGCCAGCAGCCAGACGGGGCGGGGGCAGTACTTC. Encoded protein: CASSQTGRGQYF.

The chain employs TRBV28 and TRBJ1-3; tentative D call: TRBD1 (5 bases). CDR3 size: 16 residues. Germline V CDR1 and CDR2: MDHEN, SYDVKM. V was trimmed by 5 bases and J by 0 bases, leaving 14 bases between them. The CDR3 is CASSLHGGSSGNTIYF. CDR3 DNA: TGTGCCAGCAGTCTCCACGGGGGGAGCTCTGGAAACACCATATATTTT.

This clone was counted once. The chain joins TRBV29-1 to TRBJ1-1; the match to TRBD1 covers 8 bases. Germline V CDR1 and CDR2: SQVTM, ANQGSEA. The ends lost 2 bases at V and 5 bases at J; junction bases unmatched: 7. This CDR3 region has 14 residues. The CDR3 protein is CSVERTGRMTEAFF. The DNA for the CDR3 is TGCAGCGTTGAACGGACAGGGCGAATGACTGAAGCTTTCTTT.

This clone appeared a single time. This chain joins TRBV5-1 and TRBJ2-7; TRBD1 is a possible D gene (6 bases). Per germline, CDR1 SGHRS and CDR2 YFSETQ. This CDR3 comprises 13 residues. The V end was cut by 2 bases, the J end by 6 bases, with 12 bases between. The DNA of the CDR3 is TGCGCCAGCAGCTTTGGCCTAGGGGGCGAGCAGTACTTC. Translation gives CASSFGLGGEQYF.

This clone showed up just once. The chain combines TRBV5-4 with TRBJ2-1; 7 bases agree with TRBD1. CDR1 and CDR2 from the germline V gene are SGHNT and YYREEE (reference sequence). V was clipped by 4 bases and J by 9 bases; unmatched bases: 10. The CDR3 sequence is 14 residues long. CDR3 residues: CASSPGTALGEQFF. In DNA form, the CDR3 reads TGTGCCAGCAGCCCCGGGACAGCCCTCGGTGAGCAGTTCTTC.